This T cell receptor (beta chain) was identified in a study of T-cell reconstitution after alpha-beta-depleted transplantation in children (dated by TCRdb to about 2016). About the investigation overall: Using TCR repertoire profiling, the study followed T-cell immune reconstitution in a quantitative way in children after TCRalphabeta/CD19-depleted allogeneic hematopoietic cell transplantation. Overall study outcomes, separate from this receptor: Over the following months the frequencies of hyperexpanded clones went down, and after one year T-cell counts and TCRbeta diversity were mostly credited to newly produced T cells. The apparently early alphabetaT-cell count recovery about two months after transplant was reportedly dependent on only several hundred rapidly expanded clones derived from non-depleted graft cells. The high TCRbeta diversity at day 60 in some patients was ascribed to recipient T cells and intrathymic progenitors that had survived conditioning.

In regard to this clonotype: Its antigen has not been determined. The record has no base qualities; no much larger clone is one base away.

Library construction relied on PCR. The sequencing machine was an Illumina HiSeq 2500. To normalize quantification of the TCRbeta repertoire, the TCR libraries were built with molecular barcoding that relied on unique molecular identifiers. TCRdb's own reprocessing of the public reads used fastp at Q25 and MiXCR and kept productive beta chains. Duplicate CDR3 protein sequences are folded into a single record with the most common DNA and genes. The table for this sample lists about 130,000 distinct CDR3 sequences; roughly 10% of them were counted only once. Nearly 25% of the sample is taken by the ten largest. The sample's treatment or condition label is to be understood as: allogeneic hematopoietic cell transplantation with graft depleted of TCRalphabeta T cells and CD19 B cells. The children who served as transplant recipients had been given grafts of TCRalphabeta/CD19-depleted allogeneic hematopoietic cells.

The CDR3 contains 13 residues, cysteine and phenylalanine counted. The CDR3 DNA has 39 bases and is translated from base 1. The germline V gene yields SGHRS for CDR1 and YFSETQ for CDR2. V is shortened by 1 base, J by 0 bases, and the region joining them spans 2 bases. This TCR came from a girl less than two years old who had a stem cell transplant for combined immunodeficiency, so the T cells may come from the graft donor. This specimen consisted of PBMCs, mostly from graft donor cells, obtained 180 days after TCRalphabeta/CD19-depleted stem cell transplant. The chain uses TRBV5-1 and TRBJ2-1, with the identity of the D gene unclear. CDR3 loop: CASSLRSYNEQFF. The nucleotides read TGCGCCAGCAGCTTGCGCTCCTACAATGAGCAGTTCTTC.